A selection of T cell receptor beta chains follows, all from one sample in a study of blood T cell repertoires in COVID-19. The table came from immunoSEQ multiplex PCR; TCRdb's copy has only in-frame clones and leaves some out. The table lists 400,000 or so clones, around nine tenths of them singletons. Sequencing was performed on peripheral blood. All receptors derive from a woman aged 40 to 49 with COVID-19, enrolled during active disease. CDR3s include the opening cysteine and the closing phenylalanine or tryptophan. Fields, in order: J gene, V gene, clone size, D gene, CDR3 length, CDR3 DNA, CDR3 protein. D genes are given only for firm matches. Not all rows give a size; the values are once, few, many and, for expanded clones, a class.

TRBJ2-3,TRBV27,-,-,14,TGTGCCAGCAGTCAACCTTCCCACACGGATACGCAGTATTTT,CASSQPSHTDTQYF
TRBJ1-1,TRBV29-1,-,TRBD1,20,TGCAGCGTTGTGGAGAAGGGACCTTGGACAGGCCGGAGCATGAACACTGAAGCTTTCTTT,CSVVEKGPWTGRSMNTEAFF
TRBJ1-1,TRBV29-1,once,-,11,TGCAGCGTTGGGGGCGGCACTGAAGCTTTCTTT,CSVGGGTEAFF
TRBJ1-2,TRBV28,-,-,14,TGTGCCAGCAGTTTATCCCCCCAGGGGAGAGGCTACACCTTC,CASSLSPQGRGYTF
TRBJ2-7,TRBV6-5,-,TRBD1,14,TGTGCCAGCAGATCCGGGACAGGGGGAGGAGAGCAGTACTTC,CASRSGTGGGEQYF
TRBJ2-1,TRBV2,-,-,13,TGTGCCAGCAGTGGGGGCATTCTCCATGAGCAGTTCTTC,CASSGGILHEQFF
TRBJ2-2,TRBV5-6,-,-,16,TGTGCCAGCAGCGCCGACAGGTCCCTGAACACCGGGGAGCTGTTTTTT,CASSADRSLNTGELFF
TRBJ2-1,TRBV10-3,-,-,11,TGTGCCATCAGTGACCTGAATGAGCAGTTCTTC,CAISDLNEQFF
TRBJ2-1,TRBV29-1,-,-,15,TGCAGCGTTCGGTCGGGGGTCCTCTCCTACAATGAGCAGTTCTTC,CSVRSGVLSYNEQFF
TRBJ1-2,TRBV6-5,-,TRBD1,12,TGTGCCGTGCAACAGGGGATCGGTGGCTACACCTTC,CAVQQGIGGYTF
TRBJ2-2,TRBV5-1,-,TRBD2,17,TGCGCCAGCAGCTTGGCGACTAGCGGGAGAGGGGCCGGGGAGCTGTTTTTT,CASSLATSGRGAGELFF
TRBJ2-3,TRBV10-3,once,-,12,TGTGCCAGCCTAGGACAACCCGATACGCAGTATTTT,CASLGQPDTQYF
TRBJ2-3,TRBV12-3/TRBV12-4,-,-,13,TGTGCCAGCACGCACCCTGGGAGGGATACGCAGTATTTT,CASTHPGRDTQYF
TRBJ1-2,TRBV6-5,-,TRBD1,13,TGTGCCAGCAGCCAGACAGGGAACTATGGCTACACCTTC,CASSQTGNYGYTF
TRBJ2-7,TRBV6-2/TRBV6-3,-,-,17,TGTGCCAGCAGTTACTCGGTTCGACAGCCAACCACCTACGAGCAGTACTTC,CASSYSVRQPTTYEQYF
TRBJ2-1,TRBV12-3/TRBV12-4,-,-,13,TGTGCCAGCAGTTTGACAGCAGGTAATGAGCAGTTCTTC,CASSLTAGNEQFF
TRBJ1-4,TRBV15,-,-,15,TGTGCCACCAGCAGAGATCAGGCAGGGGTAGGGAAACTGTTTTTT,CATSRDQAGVGKLFF
TRBJ2-7,TRBV27,-,-,13,TGTGCCAGCAGTTTCAAGGGGGCCTACGAGCAGTACTTC,CASSFKGAYEQYF
TRBJ1-5,TRBV2,-,TRBD1,14,TGTGCCAGCGGGGCGGGGACAGAATATCAGCCCCAGCATTTT,CASGAGTEYQPQHF
TRBJ1-1,TRBV13,-,TRBD1,15,TGTGCCAGCACCTTTTTAGGGACAGCGAACACTGAAGCTTTCTTT,CASTFLGTANTEAFF
TRBJ1-4,TRBV11-1,-,TRBD1,15,TGTGCCAGCAGCCTGGGGACAGCAACTAATGAAAAACTGTTTTTT,CASSLGTATNEKLFF
TRBJ1-1,TRBV27,-,-,14,TGTGCCAGCAGTTCCCCCCCAGGGTACACTGAAGCTTTCTTT,CASSSPPGYTEAFF
TRBJ2-3,TRBV5-5,-,-,10,TGTGCCAGCAGCTTGAAAGAGTGGTATTTT,CASSLKEWYF
TRBJ2-3,TRBV7-8,-,-,14,TGTGCCAGCAGCCCCTTGACTAACACAGATACGCAGTATTTT,CASSPLTNTDTQYF
TRBJ1-5,TRBV12-3/TRBV12-4,-,TRBD1,13,TGTGCCAGCAGTGGCAGGGGACAGCAGCCCCAGCATTTT,CASSGRGQQPQHF
TRBJ2-1,TRBV6-2/TRBV6-3,-,TRBD1,18,TGTGCCAGCAGTTACGGTAGCCACCGGGACAGAGACTACAATGAGCAGTTCTTC,CASSYGSHRDRDYNEQFF
TRBJ2-7,TRBV27,-,TRBD1,13,TGTGCCAGCAGCTGGGGACAGGGGACCGAGCAGTACTTC,CASSWGQGTEQYF
TRBJ2-2,TRBV7-2,-,-,16,TGTGCCAGCAGCTTAGCCCCGGGGACTGTCGCCGGGGAGCTGTTTTTT,CASSLAPGTVAGELFF
TRBJ1-5,TRBV5-1,-,-,20,TGCGCCAGCAGCTTGAATGGTTTGCAGGGCGATCATAATAGCAATCAGCCCCAGCATTTT,CASSLNGLQGDHNSNQPQHF
TRBJ1-1,TRBV5-1,-,TRBD1,15,TGCGCCAGCAGCTTGCCCACGGGACAGCACACTGAAGCTTTCTTT,CASSLPTGQHTEAFF
TRBJ2-7,TRBV5-1,-,-,13,TGCGCCAGCAGCTTAATCGAGTCCTACGAGCAGTACTTC,CASSLIESYEQYF
TRBJ1-5,TRBV15,-,-,16,TGTGCCACCGAAGGTAGACCCGACCGGGGCAATCAGCCCCAGCATTTT,CATEGRPDRGNQPQHF
TRBJ1-3,TRBV7-6,-,-,13,TGTGCCAGCAGCTCAGGGATCGGAAACACCATATATTTT,CASSSGIGNTIYF
TRBJ1-2,TRBV27,once,TRBD1,15,TGTGCCAGCAGTTTAACGGGACAGGGAAACTATGGCTACACCTTC,CASSLTGQGNYGYTF
TRBJ1-6,TRBV4-1,-,-,14,TGCGCCAGCAGCCAAAGGGGTCGGGATTCACCCCTCCACTTT,CASSQRGRDSPLHF
TRBJ1-1,TRBV5-6,few,-,11,TGTGCCAGCAGCCGGAACACTGAAGCTTTCTTT,CASSRNTEAFF
TRBJ2-1,TRBV7-9,-,-,12,TGTGCCAGCAGCTTAAGCGGCAATGAGCAGTTCTTC,CASSLSGNEQFF
TRBJ2-7,TRBV5-5,-,-,14,TGTGCCAGCAGCTTGGGGCGGGAATACAACGAGCAGTACTTC,CASSLGREYNEQYF
TRBJ2-1,TRBV12-3/TRBV12-4,-,-,12,TGTGCCAGCAGTTTAAATCGGAATGAGCAGTTCTTC,CASSLNRNEQFF
TRBJ1-6,TRBV7-2,-,-,14,TGTGCCAGCAGCTTAGAGCTGGGGCCTTCACCCCTCCACTTT,CASSLELGPSPLHF
TRBJ1-2,TRBV30,-,TRBD1,13,TGTGCCTGGAGTGTAGACAGGGCCTATGGCTACACCTTC,CAWSVDRAYGYTF
TRBJ1-3,TRBV5-1,-,-,13,TGCGCCAGCAGCCATACCCTAGGAAACACCATATATTTT,CASSHTLGNTIYF
TRBJ2-1,TRBV5-1,-,TRBD2,17,TGCGCCAGCAGCTGGGGGACTAGCGGGAGGGGCTACAATGAGCAGTTCTTC,CASSWGTSGRGYNEQFF
TRBJ1-2,TRBV2,-,-,15,TGTGCCAGCAGTGAAGCGCTGATCCCCGCGCGTGGCTACACCTTC,CASSEALIPARGYTF
TRBJ1-2,TRBV3-1/TRBV3-2,-,TRBD1,15,TGTGCCAGCAGCCATATCTCCAGGGGGCGGGAGGGCTACACCTTC,CASSHISRGREGYTF
TRBJ2-3,TRBV19,-,-,14,TGTGCCAGTAGTTTGGGGTCTGGGGCCTCGGGGCAGTATTTT,CASSLGSGASGQYF
TRBJ1-1,TRBV6-2/TRBV6-3,-,-,13,TGTGCCAGCAGTTACACGGTGCAGGTTGGGGCTTTCTTT,CASSYTVQVGAFF
TRBJ2-1,TRBV9,-,TRBD2,17,TGTGCCAGCAGCTATCGTAAGACTAGCGAAGCCTACAATGAGCAGTTCTTC,CASSYRKTSEAYNEQFF
TRBJ2-2,TRBV2,-,-,13,TGTGCCAGCACCGGGACAAGGCCCGGGGAGCTGTTTTTT,CASTGTRPGELFF
TRBJ2-7,TRBV3-1/TRBV3-2,-,TRBD1,16,TGTGCCAGCGGGTCGGACAGGGTTCCCCTTACCTACGAGCAGTACTTC,CASGSDRVPLTYEQYF
TRBJ2-3,TRBV29-1,-,TRBD2,16,TGCAGCGTTGGAAGCGGGGGGTTCTCTAGCACAAATACGCAGTATTTT,CSVGSGGFSSTNTQYF
TRBJ1-2,TRBV6-1,few,-,12,TGTGCCAGCAGTGAATCCGGGTATGGCTACACCTTC,CASSESGYGYTF
TRBJ2-7,TRBV9,once,TRBD1,14,TGTGCCAGCAGCGTCGGGACAGGTAACTACGAGCAGTACTTC,CASSVGTGNYEQYF
TRBJ1-4,TRBV5-4,once,-,16,TGTGCCAGCAGCGATAGGAGGCCGGGGGGGAATGAAAAACTGTTTTTT,CASSDRRPGGNEKLFF
TRBJ2-1,TRBV6-4,-,-,15,TGTGCCAGCGCCCAAAAAGCGGACGGGTACAATGAGCAGTTCTTC,CASAQKADGYNEQFF